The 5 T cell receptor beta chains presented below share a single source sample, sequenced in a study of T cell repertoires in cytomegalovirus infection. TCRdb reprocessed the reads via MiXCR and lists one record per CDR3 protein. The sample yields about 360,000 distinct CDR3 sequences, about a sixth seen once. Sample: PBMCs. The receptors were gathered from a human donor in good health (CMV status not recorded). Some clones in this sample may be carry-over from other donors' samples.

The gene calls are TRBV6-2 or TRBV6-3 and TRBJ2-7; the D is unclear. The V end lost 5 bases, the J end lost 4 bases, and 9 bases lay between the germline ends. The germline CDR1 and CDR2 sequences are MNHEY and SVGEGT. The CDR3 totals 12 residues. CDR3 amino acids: CASSVFGYEQYF. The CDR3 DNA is TGTGCCAGCAGTGTGTTTGGTTACGAGCAGTACTTC.

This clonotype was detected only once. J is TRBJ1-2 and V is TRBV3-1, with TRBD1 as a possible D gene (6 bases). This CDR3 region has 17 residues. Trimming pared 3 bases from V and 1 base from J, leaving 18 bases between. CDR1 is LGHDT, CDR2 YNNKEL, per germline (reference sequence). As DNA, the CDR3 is TGTGCCAGCAGCCAGTCCGGGACAATGTCCTTTAACTATGGCTACACCTTC. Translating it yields CASSQSGTMSFNYGYTF.

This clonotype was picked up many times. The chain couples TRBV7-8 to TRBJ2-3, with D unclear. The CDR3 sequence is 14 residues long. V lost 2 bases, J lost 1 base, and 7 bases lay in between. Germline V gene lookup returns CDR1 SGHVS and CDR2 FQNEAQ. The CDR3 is CASSLYGGTDTQYF. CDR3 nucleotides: TGTGCCAGCAGCTTATATGGCGGCACAGATACGCAGTATTTT.

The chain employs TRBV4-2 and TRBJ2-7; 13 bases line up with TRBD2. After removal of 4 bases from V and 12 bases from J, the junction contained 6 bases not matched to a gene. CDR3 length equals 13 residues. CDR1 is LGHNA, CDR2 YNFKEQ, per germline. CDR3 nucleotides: TGTGCCAGCAGCCCCGAACTAGCGGGGGGGACGTACTTC. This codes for CASSPELAGGTYF.

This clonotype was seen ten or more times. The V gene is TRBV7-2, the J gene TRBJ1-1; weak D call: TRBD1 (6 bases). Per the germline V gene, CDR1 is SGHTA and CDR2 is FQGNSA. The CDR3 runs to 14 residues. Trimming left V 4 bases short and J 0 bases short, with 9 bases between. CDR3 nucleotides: TGTGCCAGCAGCTCGGACAGTCTGAACACTGAAGCTTTCTTT. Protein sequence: CASSSDSLNTEAFF. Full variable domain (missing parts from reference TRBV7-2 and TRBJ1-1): GAGVSQSPSNKVTEKGKDVELRCDPISGHTALYWYRQSLGQGLEFLIYFQGNSAPDKSGLPSDRFSAERTGGSVSTLTIQRTQQEDSAVYLCASSSDSLNTEAFFGQGTRLTVV.